This note documents a single T cell receptor (beta chain) sequence. Its antigen is still unknown. Sequencing used immunoSEQ multiplex PCR; TCRdb keeps in-frame clones, though not all of them. The sample carries approximately 90,000 clones, approximately 83% recorded once. This specimen comes from a study of radiotherapy plus CTLA-4 blockade in lung cancer. General study findings and limits: There was expansion of tumor-derived TCR clones in blood after radiotherapy plus ipilimumab.

This receptor was identified in a human donor with non-small cell lung cancer who had stable disease on radiotherapy plus ipilimumab. Sequenced here: peripheral blood, sampled from a patient treated with radiotherapy plus ipilimumab.

The CDR3 coding sequence is TGTGCCAGCAGTTTAGGGGGAACCTTCCAAGAGACCCAGTACTTC. Translated: CASSLGGTFQETQYF. The V gene is TRBV27, the J gene TRBJ2-5; D possibly uses TRBD1 or TRBD2 (5 bases each). This CDR3 is built from 15 residues. V was clipped by 2 bases and J by 1 base, with 11 bases between them. Germline V gene sequence: CDR1 MNHEY, CDR2 SMNVEV (reference sequence).